These 10 T cell receptor beta chains were all obtained from the same sample, sequenced in a study of cytomegalovirus exposure and HLA in healthy donors. Sequenced by immunoSEQ multiplex PCR; TCRdb stores in-frame clones only, minus some. The table lists fewer than 130,000 clones, approximately 88% of them singletons. Sample: PBMCs. These receptors were obtained from a woman in her twenties or thirties in good health and CMV-seropositive.

The chain couples TRBV5-1 to TRBJ1-4; D ambiguous. Germline lookup yields CDR1 SGHRS and CDR2 YFSETQ. This CDR3 region has 13 residues. V was cut by 0 bases and J by 4 bases, with 4 bases left in between. The CDR3: CASSLAINEKLFF. CDR3 nucleotides: TGCGCCAGCAGCTTGGCTATTAATGAAAAACTGTTTTTT.

The chain joins TRBV30 to TRBJ2-7, with TRBD1 matching over 11 bases. After removal of 4 bases from V and 2 bases from J, the junction contained 1 base not matched to a gene. CDR3 length: 13 amino acids. Germline lookup yields CDR1 GTSNPN and CDR2 SVGIG (reference sequence). As DNA, the CDR3 is TGTGCCTGGAAGGGACAGGGGGCCTACGAGCAGTACTTC. Encoded protein: CAWKGQGAYEQYF.

J is TRBJ2-3 and V is TRBV6-1; 7 nucleotides match TRBD2. This CDR3 region has 15 residues. Germline lookup yields CDR1 MNHNS and CDR2 SASEGT. Trimming removed 1 base from V and 1 base from J; junction bases left unmatched: 2. The CDR3 protein is CASSEGAGGTDTQYF. The CDR3 DNA follows: TGTGCCAGCAGTGAAGGGGCGGGGGGCACAGATACGCAGTATTTT.

V gene TRBV5-1 combines with J gene TRBJ2-2; D unclear. Germline V CDR1 and CDR2: SGHRS, YFSETQ. V dropped 4 bases and J dropped 2 bases, with 12 bases sitting between them. CDR3 length: 15 amino acids. The CDR3 region has the DNA TGCGCCAGCAGCCTATCCCCCGGTAACACCGGGGAGCTGTTTTTT. Residues: CASSLSPGNTGELFF.

This clone came up a few times. The rearrangement links TRBV10-2 to TRBJ1-2; D call uncertain. V shed 0 bases and J shed 2 bases, with 7 bases lying between them. The CDR3 has 14 residues. Germline CDR1 reads WSHSY; CDR2 reads SAAADI. The CDR3 DNA is TGCGCCAGCAGTGAGTCGACAAGGAACTATGGCTACACCTTC. Protein: CASSESTRNYGYTF.

The chain uses TRBV7-9 and TRBJ2-1; TRBD2 matches 14 bases. This CDR3 has 14 amino acids. CDR1 and CDR2 from the germline V gene are SEHNR and FQNEAQ (reference sequence). J was trimmed by 8 bases and V by 6 bases; bases with no gene match: 3. The CDR3, as DNA: TGTGCCAGCAGGGGACTAGCGGGAGACCATGAGCAGTTCTTC. It is translated as CASRGLAGDHEQFF.

The J gene is TRBJ2-7, the V gene TRBV6-1, with unresolved D. CDR3 length equals 14 residues. Between the trimmed V and J ends, which lost 0 bases and 3 bases, there was a span of 9 bases. Germline values: CDR1 MNHNS, CDR2 SASEGT. The CDR3 reads CASSEAAWSYEQYF. Written as DNA, the CDR3 is TGTGCCAGCAGTGAAGCTGCATGGAGCTACGAGCAGTACTTC.

The chain carries TRBV2 and TRBJ2-5, with TRBD1 identical over 7 bases. CDR3 length: 16 residues. From germline, CDR1 is SNHLY and CDR2 FYNNEI. Germline trimming cut 3 bases from V and 2 bases from J; bases unmatched to any gene: 9. CDR3 nucleotides: TGTGCCAGCAGTGACCGCCGGGACAGCCAACAAGAGACCCAGTACTTC. Translation gives CASSDRRDSQQETQYF.

This clone came up once. This specimen includes other DNA sequences encoding the same CDR3. The CDR3 loop is CAWSVQYEQYF. CDR3 sequence (DNA): TGTGCCTGGAGTGTACAATACGAGCAGTACTTC. The chain carries TRBV30 and TRBJ2-7; D gene uncertain. V was shortened by 0 bases and J by 4 bases, with 4 bases between the two germline ends. Germline lookup yields CDR1 GTSNPN and CDR2 SVGIG (reference sequence). This CDR3 contains 11 residues. The full variable domain, completed using reference TRBV30 and TRBJ2-7, is SQTIHQWPATLVQPVGSPLSLECTVEGTSNPNLYWYRQAAGRGLQLLFYSVGIGQISSEVPQNLSASRPQDRQFILSSKKLLLSDSGFYLCAWSVQYEQYFGPGTRLTVT.

V usage is TRBV7-9 and J usage is TRBJ1-1; D might be TRBD1 (6 bases). The CDR3 length is 15 residues. The germline V gene has CDR1 SEHNR and CDR2 FQNEAQ (reference sequence). Trimming took 1 base from V and 3 from J, leaving 12 bases between them. This CDR3 is CASSLGGNRDTEAFF. In DNA form, the CDR3 reads TGTGCCAGCAGCTTAGGGGGGAACAGGGACACTGAAGCTTTCTTT.